This TCR beta chain was identified during a study of STAT3 mutations in large granular lymphocyte leukemia. Study-level information: Over half of T-LGLL patients had one or more immunosuppressive regimens.

Study outcomes and limitations: At least one immunodominant TCR beta clonotype appeared in every T-cell large granular lymphocyte leukemia patient.

Measured with immunoSEQ multiplex PCR; TCRdb has only the in-frame clones, and not every one. The table records fewer than 5,500 clones, about 70% of them present only once. Germline assignment: CDR1 MGHRA and CDR2 YSYEKL. The V and J ends lost 1 base and 2 bases respectively, with 7 bases between them. The CDR3 length is 14 residues. This clone was seen only a few times. Its cognate antigen is unknown. V is TRBV4-1 and J is TRBJ2-3; a weak D match, TRBD1 (5 bases). The TCR sequence derives from a man in his 60s with T-cell large granular lymphocyte leukemia. Some clones in this sample may be carry-over from other donors' samples. The sample comprised peripheral blood mononuclear cells. The CDR3 sequence is CASSQADNTDTQYF. CDR3 sequence (DNA): TGCGCCAGCAGCCAAGCGGACAACACAGATACGCAGTATTTT.